Below are 6 T cell receptor beta chains sequenced from a single sample in a study of tumor and adjacent non-tumor tissue in lung cancer. Three rounds of nested PCR, following a modified ARM-PCR protocol, produced the TCRbeta library. TCRdb analysed the multiplex PCR reads with MiXCR anew, one entry per CDR3 protein. The sample has about 75,000 distinct CDR3 sequences; more than 60% are singletons. No cell sorting was done before RNA was extracted from the tissue. The sample consisted of lung tumor tissue. The receptors derive from a woman aged 45-65 years with non-small cell lung cancer.

As for this clonotype: The junction differs from germline at one of its ends, possibly a read error. The V call is TRBV5-1, the J call TRBJ2-7, with 12 bases fitting TRBD1. Germline CDR1 SGHRS, CDR2 YFSETQ. This CDR3 contains 16 residues. The CDR3 coding sequence is TGCACCAGCAGCTTGTCGCCGGGACAGGGGGCCCACGAGCAGTACTTC. Amino acids: CTSSLSPGQGAHEQYF. Based on the CDR3 plus reference TRBV5-1 and TRBJ2-7, the full variable domain is KAGVTQTPRYLIKTRGQQVTLSCSPISGHRSVSWYQQTPGQGLQFLFEYFSETQRNKGNFPGRFSGRQFSNSRSEMNVSTLELGDSALYLCTSSLSPGQGAHEQYFGPGTRLTVT.

This clonotype was found once. A junction end diverges from the germline sequence, so it may reflect a read error. The chain is built from TRBV14 and TRBJ1-3; D is possibly TRBD1 (6 bases). Germline CDR1 reads SGHDN; CDR2 reads FVKESK. The CDR3 is 15 residues long. The CDR3 DNA reads as TGTGCCAGCAACCAGGACAGAACACTGAGAAACACAATATATTTT. This codes for CASNQDRTLRNTIYF.

A remark on this clonotype: The junction departs from the called germline gene at one end, perhaps through a read error. The V and J genes are TRBV7-9 and TRBJ2-1, with 12 bases identical to TRBD2. The CDR3 sequence is 18 residues long. CDR1 and CDR2 from the germline V gene are SEHNR and FQNEAQ (reference sequence). CDR3 protein: CGSSYESGLAGTGNEQSF. The CDR3 coding sequence is TGTGGCAGCAGCTACGAATCAGGACTAGCGGGGACGGGCAATGAGCAGTCCTTC.

About this clonotype: This likely comes from a read error, as the CDR3 has no conserved phenylalanine or tryptophan at its end. The chain recombines TRBV29-1 with TRBJ2-1, with D hard to call. The CDR3 extends over 15 amino acids. V lost 3 bases to trimming and J lost 4 bases, with 16 bases between them. Per the germline V gene, CDR1 is SQVTM and CDR2 is ANQGSEA. Written as DNA, the CDR3 is TGCAGCGTTGAGCTAAGCGTGAGCTCATACAATGAGCAGTTCATC. Translating it yields CSVELSVSSYNEQFI.

This chain uses TRBV11-2 with TRBJ2-1, with TRBD2 as a possible D gene (5 bases). The CDR3 runs 14 residues. Germline assignment: CDR1 SGHAT and CDR2 FQNNGV. The DNA of the CDR3 is TGTGGCAACAGCTTAACCGGGGCCTACAATGAGCAGTTCTTC. Amino acid sequence: CGNSLTGAYNEQFF.

The sample holds one count of this clonotype. No conserved phenylalanine or tryptophan ends this CDR3, so it is likely a read error. The rearrangement links TRBV6-1 to TRBJ2-6; 7 bases are shared with TRBD2. The J segment lost 9 bases and the V segment lost 11 bases, leaving 16 bases of the junction unmatched. The CDR3 has 15 residues. The germline gives CDR1 MNHNS, CDR2 SASEGT. The CDR3 here is CAGGGGPSGINVLTL. The CDR3 region has the DNA TGTGCCGGCGGCGGGGGACCTAGTGGGATCAACGTCCTGACTTTA.